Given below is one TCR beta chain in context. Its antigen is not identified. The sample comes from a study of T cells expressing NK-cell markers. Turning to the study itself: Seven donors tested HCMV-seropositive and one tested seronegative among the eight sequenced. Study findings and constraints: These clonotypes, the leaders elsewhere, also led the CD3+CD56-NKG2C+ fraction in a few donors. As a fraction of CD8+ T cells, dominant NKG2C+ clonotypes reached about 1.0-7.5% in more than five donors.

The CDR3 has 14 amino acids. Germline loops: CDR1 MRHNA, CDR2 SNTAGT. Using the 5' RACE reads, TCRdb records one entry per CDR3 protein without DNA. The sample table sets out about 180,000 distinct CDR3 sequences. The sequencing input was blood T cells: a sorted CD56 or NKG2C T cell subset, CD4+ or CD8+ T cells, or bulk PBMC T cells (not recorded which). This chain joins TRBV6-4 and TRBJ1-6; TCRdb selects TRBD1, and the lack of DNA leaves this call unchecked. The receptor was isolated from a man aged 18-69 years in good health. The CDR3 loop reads CASSEGQGASPLHF.